What follows describes a single T cell receptor beta chain. Its specificity is unknown. V lost 5 bases, J lost 3 bases, and 14 bases lay in between. The germline V gene encodes CDR1 SGHAT and CDR2 FQDESV (reference sequence). The CDR3 sequence is 14 residues long. Sequencing of TCR beta was performed on blood CD8+ and CD4+ T cells. Bulk CD8+ and CD4+ cells came from magnetic negative isolation; CD8+ TEMRA by FACS. About 0.45 to 1 ug RNA was reverse transcribed with random hexamers. Multiplex PCR with immunoSEQ amplified the TCR beta CDR3 across 54 Vbeta and 13 Jbeta. TCRdb re-analysed the immunoSEQ multiplex PCR reads in MiXCR, keeping a single row per CDR3 protein. The data contain about 150,000 distinct CDR3 sequences, 95% of them seen just once; the ten biggest clones take up approximately 0.15%. This entry is derived from a study of CD8 T cells in Susac syndrome. Findings of the study overall: A relatively small number of individuals underwent TCR sequencing and HLA analysis.

The sample consisted of CD8+ T cells from PBMCs. The chain combines TRBV11-1 with TRBJ2-7, with D perhaps matching TRBD1 or TRBD2 (5 bases each). The receptor was isolated from a human donor with multiple sclerosis. As DNA, the CDR3 is TGTGCCAGCAGCCCAGGATGGGGGTTCTACGAGCAGTACTTC. It is translated as CASSPGWGFYEQYF. The full variable domain, its missing parts supplied by reference TRBV11-1 and TRBJ2-7, is EAEVAQSPRYKITEKSQAVAFWCDPISGHATLYWYRQILGQGPELLVQFQDESVVDDSQLPKDRFSAERLKGVDSTLKIQPAELGDSAMYLCASSPGWGFYEQYFGPGTRLTVT.